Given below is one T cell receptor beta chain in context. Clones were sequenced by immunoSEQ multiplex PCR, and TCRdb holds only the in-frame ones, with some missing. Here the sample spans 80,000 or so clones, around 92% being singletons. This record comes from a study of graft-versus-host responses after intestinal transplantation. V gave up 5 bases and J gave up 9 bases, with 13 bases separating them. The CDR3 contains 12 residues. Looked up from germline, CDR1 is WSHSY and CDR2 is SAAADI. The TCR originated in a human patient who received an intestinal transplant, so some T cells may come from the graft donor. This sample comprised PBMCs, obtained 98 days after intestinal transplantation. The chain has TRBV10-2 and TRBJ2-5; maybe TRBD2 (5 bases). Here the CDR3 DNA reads TGCGCCAGCAGTTATTCGGTGGGAGCCCAGTACTTC. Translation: CASSYSVGAQYF.